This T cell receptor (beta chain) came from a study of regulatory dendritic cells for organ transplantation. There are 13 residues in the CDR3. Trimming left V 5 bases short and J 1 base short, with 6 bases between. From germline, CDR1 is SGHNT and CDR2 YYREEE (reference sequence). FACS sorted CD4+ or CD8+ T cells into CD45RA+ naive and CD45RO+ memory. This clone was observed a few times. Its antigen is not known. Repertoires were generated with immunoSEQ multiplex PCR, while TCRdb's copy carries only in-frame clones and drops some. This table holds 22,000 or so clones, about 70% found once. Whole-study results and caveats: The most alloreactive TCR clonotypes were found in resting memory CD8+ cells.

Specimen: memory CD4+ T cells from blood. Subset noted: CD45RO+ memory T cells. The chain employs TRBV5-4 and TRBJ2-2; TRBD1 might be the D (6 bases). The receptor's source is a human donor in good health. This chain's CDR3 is CASRGQNTGELFF. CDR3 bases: TGTGCCAGCAGGGGACAGAACACCGGGGAGCTGTTTTTT.